Listed here is a single T cell receptor (beta chain). Its matching antigen is unknown. The sample is drawn from a study of post-analysis software for immune sequencing data. V dropped 1 base and J dropped 0 bases, with 6 bases sitting between them. CDR3 size: 14 residues. Unique-molecular-identifier-tagged TCR beta cDNA libraries were used. TCRdb used MiXCR to reprocess the PCR reads, holding one entry per CDR3 protein. The data hold hundreds of thousands of distinct CDR3 sequences, with 59% observed a single time. General study results and limits: The normalized Chao1 diversity of multiple sclerosis patients was significantly lower than that of controls. Among roughly five TRBV segments more frequent in patients than controls were TRBV5-6, TRBV5-1 and TRBV20-1.

The sequenced sample was blood. This clonotype originated in a girl aged 2-15 years with multiple sclerosis. The chain recombines TRBV12-3 or TRBV12-4 with TRBJ1-2; the D gene is possibly TRBD1 (5 bases). CDR3 coding DNA: TGTGCCAGCAGTTTAGGGGGGACTAACTATGGCTACACCTTC. It specifies CASSLGGTNYGYTF.